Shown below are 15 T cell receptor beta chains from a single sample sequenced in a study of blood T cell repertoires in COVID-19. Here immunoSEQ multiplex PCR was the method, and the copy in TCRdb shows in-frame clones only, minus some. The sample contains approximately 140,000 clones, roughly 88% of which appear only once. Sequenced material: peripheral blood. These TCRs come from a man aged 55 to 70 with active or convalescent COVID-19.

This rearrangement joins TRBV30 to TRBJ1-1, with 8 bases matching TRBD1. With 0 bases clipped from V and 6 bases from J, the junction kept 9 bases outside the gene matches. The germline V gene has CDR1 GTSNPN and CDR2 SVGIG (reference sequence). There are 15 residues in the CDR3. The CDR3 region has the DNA TGTGCCTGGAGTGTAAGGGGGCAGGGGGCGGCTGAAGCTTTCTTT. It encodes CAWSVRGQGAAEAFF.

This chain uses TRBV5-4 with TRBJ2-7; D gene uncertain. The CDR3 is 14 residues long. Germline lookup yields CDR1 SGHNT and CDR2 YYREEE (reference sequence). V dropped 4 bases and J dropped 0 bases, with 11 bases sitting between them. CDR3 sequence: CASSPGAPSYEQYF. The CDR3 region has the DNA TGTGCCAGCAGCCCAGGCGCGCCCTCCTACGAGCAGTACTTC.

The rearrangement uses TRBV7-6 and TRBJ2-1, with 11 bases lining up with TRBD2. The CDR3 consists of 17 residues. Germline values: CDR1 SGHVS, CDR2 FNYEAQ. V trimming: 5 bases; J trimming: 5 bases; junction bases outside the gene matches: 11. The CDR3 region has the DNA TGTGCCAGCAGCCCCCCACCGGGACTAGCGGATGACAATGAGCAGTTCTTC. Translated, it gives CASSPPPGLADDNEQFF.

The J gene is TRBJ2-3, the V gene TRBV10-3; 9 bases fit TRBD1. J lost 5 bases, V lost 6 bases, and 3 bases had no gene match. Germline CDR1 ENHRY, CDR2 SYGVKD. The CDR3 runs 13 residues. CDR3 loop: CAISGTGKDTQYF. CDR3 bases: TGTGCCATCAGCGGGACAGGGAAAGATACGCAGTATTTT.

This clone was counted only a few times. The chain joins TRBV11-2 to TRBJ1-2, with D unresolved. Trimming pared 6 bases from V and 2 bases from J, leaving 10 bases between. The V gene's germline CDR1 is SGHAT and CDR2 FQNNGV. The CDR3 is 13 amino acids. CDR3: CASSSTGNYGYTF. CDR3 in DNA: TGTGCCAGCAGTTCGACGGGAAACTATGGCTACACCTTC.

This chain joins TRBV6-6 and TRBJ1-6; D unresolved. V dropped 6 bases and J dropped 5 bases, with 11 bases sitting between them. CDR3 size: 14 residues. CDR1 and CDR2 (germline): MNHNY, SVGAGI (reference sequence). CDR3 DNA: TGTGCCAGCAGGCCGTTAGCGGATAATTCACCCCTCCACTTT. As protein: CASRPLADNSPLHF.

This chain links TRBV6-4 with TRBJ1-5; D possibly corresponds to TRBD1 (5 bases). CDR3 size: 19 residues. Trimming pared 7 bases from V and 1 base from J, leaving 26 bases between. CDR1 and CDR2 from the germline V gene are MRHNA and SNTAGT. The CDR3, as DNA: TGTGCCAGCACTCCTCGGGAGGGGATGGGTCAAAGAAGCAATCAGCCCCAGCATTTT. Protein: CASTPREGMGQRSNQPQHF.

The DNA for the CDR3 is TGTGCCAGCAGCCTAGAGGGTGGGACTAGCGGTTTAGGAGCCAACGTCCTGACTTTC. This codes for CASSLEGGTSGLGANVLTF. This chain connects TRBV21-1 to TRBJ2-6; TRBD2, as called in the table, went unchecked against the DNA. TRBV21-1 is labeled a pseudogene. The CDR3 covers 19 residues.

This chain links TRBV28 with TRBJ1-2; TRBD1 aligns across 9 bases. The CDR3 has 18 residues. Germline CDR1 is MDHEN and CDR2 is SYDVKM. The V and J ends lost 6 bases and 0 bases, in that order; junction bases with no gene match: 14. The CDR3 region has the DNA TGTGCCAGCAGGGGACTACAGGGGGCGATACTATCTAACTATGGCTACACCTTC. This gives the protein CASRGLQGAILSNYGYTF.

The CDR3 here is CASSDRVMNTEAFF. In DNA form, the CDR3 reads TGTGCCAGCAGCGACAGGGTGATGAACACTGAAGCTTTCTTT. V gene TRBV2 combines with J gene TRBJ1-1, with TRBD1 matching 7 bases. Germline loops: CDR1 SNHLY, CDR2 FYNNEI. The J segment lost 0 bases and the V segment lost 6 bases, leaving 4 bases of the junction unmatched. The CDR3 runs 14 residues.

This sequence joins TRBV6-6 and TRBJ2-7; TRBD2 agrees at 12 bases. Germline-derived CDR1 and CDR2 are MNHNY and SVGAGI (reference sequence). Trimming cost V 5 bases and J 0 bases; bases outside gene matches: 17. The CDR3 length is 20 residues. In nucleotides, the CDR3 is TGTGCCAGCAGTCTCGGAGGGGGCTGGACTAGCGGGAAATTCTCCTACGAGCAGTACTTC. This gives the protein CASSLGGGWTSGKFSYEQYF.

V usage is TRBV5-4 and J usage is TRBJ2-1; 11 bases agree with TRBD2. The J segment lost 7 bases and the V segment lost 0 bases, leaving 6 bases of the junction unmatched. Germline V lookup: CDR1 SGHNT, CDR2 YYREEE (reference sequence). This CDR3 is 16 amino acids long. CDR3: CASSLAASGRLNEQFF. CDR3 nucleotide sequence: TGTGCCAGCAGCTTGGCCGCTAGCGGGAGGCTTAATGAGCAGTTCTTC.

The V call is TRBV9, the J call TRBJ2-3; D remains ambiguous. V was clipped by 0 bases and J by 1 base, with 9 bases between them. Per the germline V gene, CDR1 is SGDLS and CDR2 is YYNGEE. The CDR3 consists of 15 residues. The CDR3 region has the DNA TGTGCCAGCAGCGTAGATATAGCCCGCACAGATACGCAGTATTTT. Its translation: CASSVDIARTDTQYF.

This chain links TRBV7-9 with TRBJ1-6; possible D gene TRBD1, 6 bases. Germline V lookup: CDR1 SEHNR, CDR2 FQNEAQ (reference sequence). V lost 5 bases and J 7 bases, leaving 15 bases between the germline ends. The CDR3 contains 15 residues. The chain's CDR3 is CASSPRQAGNSPLHF. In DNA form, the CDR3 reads TGTGCCAGCAGCCCGCGACAGGCTGGCAATTCACCCCTCCACTTT.

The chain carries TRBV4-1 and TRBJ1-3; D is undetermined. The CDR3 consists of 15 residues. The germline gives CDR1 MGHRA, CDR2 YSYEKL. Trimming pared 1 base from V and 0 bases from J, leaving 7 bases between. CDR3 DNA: TGCGCCAGCAGCCAAGTCTGGCTCTCTGGAAACACCATATATTTT. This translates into CASSQVWLSGNTIYF.